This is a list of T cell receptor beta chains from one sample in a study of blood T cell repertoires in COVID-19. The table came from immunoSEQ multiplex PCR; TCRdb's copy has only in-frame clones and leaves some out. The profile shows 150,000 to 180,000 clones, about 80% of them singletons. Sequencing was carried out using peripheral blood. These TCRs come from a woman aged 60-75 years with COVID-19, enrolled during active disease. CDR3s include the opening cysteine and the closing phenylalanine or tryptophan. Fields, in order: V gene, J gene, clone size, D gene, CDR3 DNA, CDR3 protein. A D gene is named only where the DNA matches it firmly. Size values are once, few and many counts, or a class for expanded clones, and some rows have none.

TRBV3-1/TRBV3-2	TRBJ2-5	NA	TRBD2	TGTGCCAGCATGCGAGCGGGAGCTCAAGAGACCCAGTACTTC	CASMRAGAQETQYF
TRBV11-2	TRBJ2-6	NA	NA	TGTGCCAGCAGCCTCCAAGGGGGAGGGGCGGGGGCCAACGTCCTGACTTTC	CASSLQGGGAGANVLTF
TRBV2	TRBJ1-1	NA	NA	TGTGCCAGCAGAAAACAGGTGAACACTGAAGCTTTCTTT	CASRKQVNTEAFF
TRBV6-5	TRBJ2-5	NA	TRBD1	TGTGCCAGCAGTAGTGCCGGGACAGGGGAAGAGACCCAGTACTTC	CASSSAGTGEETQYF
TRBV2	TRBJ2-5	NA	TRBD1	TGTGCCAGCAGTGGGGACAGGTCCCTGGAGACCCAGTACTTC	CASSGDRSLETQYF
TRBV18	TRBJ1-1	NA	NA	TGTGCCAGCTCACCGCGGCAGGGAAGCATGAACACTGAAGCTTTCTTT	CASSPRQGSMNTEAFF
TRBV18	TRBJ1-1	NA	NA	TGTGCCAGCTCACCGGTCTATCGGAACACTGAAGCTTTCTTT	CASSPVYRNTEAFF
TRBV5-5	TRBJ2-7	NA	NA	TGTGCCAGCAGCGCCACTAGTTCCACCTACGAGCAGTACTTC	CASSATSSTYEQYF
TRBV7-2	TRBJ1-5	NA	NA	TGTGCCAGCAGCCCCTCTGGGAGGAGTCAGCCCCAGCATTTT	CASSPSGRSQPQHF
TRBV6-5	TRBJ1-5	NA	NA	TGTGCCAGCAGTTTTCGGGGTAGCAATCAGCCCCAGCATTTT	CASSFRGSNQPQHF
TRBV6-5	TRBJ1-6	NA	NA	TGTGCCAGCAGTAGCAGGCTCAATTCACCCCTCCACTTT	CASSSRLNSPLHF
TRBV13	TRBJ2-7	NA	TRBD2	TGTGCCAGCAGCTTCACTAGCGGGACCCACGAGCAGTACTTC	CASSFTSGTHEQYF
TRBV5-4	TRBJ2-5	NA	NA	TGTGCCAGCAGCTTTGGGCGAGGGGGTGTGACGGAGACCCAGTACTTC	CASSFGRGGVTETQYF
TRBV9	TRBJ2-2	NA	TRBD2	TGTGCCAGCAGGAGAGGGGCGGCACTTACCAGAGCGGGAGGGCCTATGTGGACCGGGGAGCTGTTTTTT	CASRRGAALTRAGGPMWTGELFF
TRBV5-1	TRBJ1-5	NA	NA	TGCGCCAGCAGCTTGGCCGGGGGTCAGCCCCAGCATTTT	CASSLAGGQPQHF
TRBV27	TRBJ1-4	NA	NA	TGTGCCAGCAGTTTCTTGGGGGCTGGGGCTAATGAAAAACTGTTTTTT	CASSFLGAGANEKLFF
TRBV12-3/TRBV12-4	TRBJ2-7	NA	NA	TGTGCCAGCAGTGTGGAGAACGAGCAGTACTTC	CASSVENEQYF
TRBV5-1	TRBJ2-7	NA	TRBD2	TGCGCCAGCAGCTTGATCGCGGGAGCCTACGAGCAGTACTTC	CASSLIAGAYEQYF
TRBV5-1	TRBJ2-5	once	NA	TGCGCCAGCAGCTTGGAAGGGGGAAGGTTGGAAGAGACCCAGTACTTC	CASSLEGGRLEETQYF
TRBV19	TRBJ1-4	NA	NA	TGTGCCAGTAGTAGTTCGGGGGTAGGAGGTGAAAAACTGTTTTTT	CASSSSGVGGEKLFF
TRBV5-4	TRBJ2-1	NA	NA	TGTGCCAGCAGCTTGGCACTAGATCCCCCTGAGCAGTTCTTC	CASSLALDPPEQFF
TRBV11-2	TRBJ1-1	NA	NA	TGTGCCAGCAGCTTACTCGGACTAAACACTGAAGCTTTCTTT	CASSLLGLNTEAFF
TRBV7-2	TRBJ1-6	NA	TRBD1	TGTGCCAGCAGCTTAGGAAGGGGGCGAGGGAATTCACCCCTCCACTTT	CASSLGRGRGNSPLHF
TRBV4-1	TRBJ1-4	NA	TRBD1	TGCGCCAGCAGCCCAATACAGGGGCGGCGGGAAAAACTGTTTTTT	CASSPIQGRREKLFF
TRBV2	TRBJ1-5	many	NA	TGTGCCAGCAGCTCCAGGGGTAGGGATCAGCCCCAGCATTTT	CASSSRGRDQPQHF
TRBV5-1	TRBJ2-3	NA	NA	TGCGCCAGCAGCTCGGGACAAGAGGCAGATACGCAGTATTTT	CASSSGQEADTQYF
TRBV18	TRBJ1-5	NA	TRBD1	TGTGCCAGCTCACTTCGGACAGGAGGAGGGGTGGGAGGAAATCAGCCCCAGCATTTT	CASSLRTGGGVGGNQPQHF
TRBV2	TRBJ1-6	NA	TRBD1	TGTGCCAGCAGTGATGAACAGGGGCGCGTCTCACCCCTCCACTTT	CASSDEQGRVSPLHF